These T cell receptor beta chains were read from a single sample in a study of T cells after yellow fever vaccination. TCRdb passed the 5' RACE reads through MiXCR, listing each CDR3 protein once. The sample holds 100,000 to 150,000 distinct CDR3 sequences, more than 6.5% seen once. Sequencing was performed on CD4+ T cells sorted from PBMCs, taken more than 8 days after the first yellow fever vaccination. The receptors were sampled from a young man who received the YFV17D yellow fever vaccine. CDR3s include the opening cysteine and the closing phenylalanine or tryptophan.

cdr3_aa j_call v_call cdr3_length
CASTDARDYVETQYF TRBJ2-5 TRBV5-6 15
CASSLTADQPQHF TRBJ1-5 TRBV7-2 13
CASSVRSSSYNEQFF TRBJ2-1 TRBV9 15
CASSGITAGGPQYF TRBJ2-5 TRBV4-2 14
CASSSTPTADGSPLHF TRBJ1-6 TRBV9 16
CASSDPSGPTNEKLFF TRBJ1-4 TRBV10-2 16
CASTDLLAGNNEQFF TRBJ2-1 TRBV7-2 15
CSASGGADTQYF TRBJ2-3 TRBV20-1 12
CASKRLAGGVDEQFF TRBJ2-1 TRBV5-1 15
CASAQGDGNTGELFF TRBJ2-2 TRBV5-1 15
CAWGTGNYGYTF TRBJ1-2 TRBV30 12
CASSSPTGLKAQYF TRBJ2-3 TRBV7-2 14
CASSEEGTSGGGDTQYF TRBJ2-3 TRBV25-1 17
CASSPPGLGTYEQYF TRBJ2-7 TRBV18 15
CASSPVAGDMNTEAFF TRBJ1-1 TRBV18 16
CASSLLQPFNSPLHF TRBJ1-6 TRBV7-2 15
CASSIGRGRDNTGELFF TRBJ2-2 TRBV19 17
CASSLAGSRAGTQYF TRBJ2-5 TRBV5-1 15
CASSPGRTFGAFF TRBJ1-1 TRBV6-6 13
CASSGDRGETQYF TRBJ2-5 TRBV5-1 13
CASSLKRTDNQPQHF TRBJ1-5 TRBV12-3/TRBV12-4 15
CASSPTATGQGLGDEQFF TRBJ2-1 TRBV18 18
CASSYSGTTTTEAFF TRBJ1-1 TRBV6-5 15
CASSGVSGGQETQYF TRBJ2-5 TRBV7-2 15
CASSQDPQGRSYNEQFF TRBJ2-1 TRBV4-3 17
CASSPLAGRLTDTQYF TRBJ2-3 TRBV3-1 16
CASSLGLAAYTDTQYF TRBJ2-3 TRBV7-2 16
CASSFLQLKRPYNEQFF TRBJ2-1 TRBV5-6 17
CASSLEQYNSPLHF TRBJ1-6 TRBV7-9 14
CASSTGQANEQFF TRBJ2-1 TRBV7-6 13
CASSRALGGRLETQYF TRBJ2-5 TRBV12-3/TRBV12-4 16
CASSFRQGLTFYGYTF TRBJ1-2 TRBV12-3/TRBV12-4 16
CASSLGPPTRGRGEKLFF TRBJ1-4 TRBV5-1 18
CSATGNSNQPQHF TRBJ1-5 TRBV29-1 13
CASSFEANYGYTF TRBJ1-2 TRBV5-6 13
CASSVSGVNYNEQFF TRBJ2-1 TRBV5-5 15
CASSQGLAGHTGELFF TRBJ2-2 TRBV12-3/TRBV12-4 16
CASSFTDEQYF TRBJ2-7 TRBV5-4 11
CAISGKGLENIQYF TRBJ2-4 TRBV10-3 14
CSVGIETTNEKLFF TRBJ1-4 TRBV29-1 14
CASSVVGSSYEQYF TRBJ2-7 TRBV9 14
CAIGNGQGYEQFF TRBJ2-1 TRBV10-3 13
CASSLNREKETQYF TRBJ2-5 TRBV11-2 14
CAWSVRSNQPQHF TRBJ1-5 TRBV30 13
CASSQEPPDTQYF TRBJ2-3 TRBV4-3 13
CASSLVLSNTGELFF TRBJ2-2 TRBV5-1 15
CASSFRDSASSPLHF TRBJ1-6 TRBV7-9 15